This TCR beta chain came from a study of blood T cell repertoires in COVID-19. Study-wide context: The study drew acute and convalescent COVID-19 samples from the United States, Italy and Spain.

CDR1 and CDR2 (germline): KGHSH, LQKENI. The CDR3 contains 17 residues. The V and J ends lost 2 bases and 4 bases, in that order; junction bases with no gene match: 6. Here immunoSEQ multiplex PCR was the method, and the copy in TCRdb shows in-frame clones only, minus some. Among about 190,000 clones, 84% were seen once, and the ten largest hold less than 20%. V and J are TRBV18 and TRBJ1-6, with 9 bases that match TRBD1. Material for sequencing was peripheral blood. The TCR was taken from a human donor in a cohort sampled during active COVID-19. For the CDR3, the DNA is TGTGCCAGCTCACCAGTCACAGGGGGCGGGTATAATTCACCCCTCCACTTT. Translated, it gives CASSPVTGGGYNSPLHF. The whole variable domain, remainder taken from reference TRBV18 and TRBJ1-6, is NAGVMQNPRHLVRRRGQEARLRCSPMKGHSHVYWYRQLPEEGLKFMVYLQKENIIDESGMPKERFSAEFPKEGPSILRIQQVVRGDSAAYFCASSPVTGGGYNSPLHFGNGTRLTVT.